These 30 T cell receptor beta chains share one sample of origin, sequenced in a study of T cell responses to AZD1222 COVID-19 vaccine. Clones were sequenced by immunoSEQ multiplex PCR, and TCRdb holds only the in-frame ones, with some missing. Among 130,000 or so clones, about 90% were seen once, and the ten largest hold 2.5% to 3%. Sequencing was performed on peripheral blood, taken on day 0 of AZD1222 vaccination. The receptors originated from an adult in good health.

CDR3 residues: CASSYLGNTEAFF. The CDR3 nucleotides read TGTGCCAGCAGTTACCTCGGGAACACTGAAGCTTTCTTT. The gene calls are TRBV6-5 and TRBJ1-1; no clear D gene. V shed 2 bases and J shed 1 base, with 5 bases lying between them. Germline V gene data show CDR1 as MNHEY and CDR2 as SVGAGI. The CDR3 is 13 amino acids.

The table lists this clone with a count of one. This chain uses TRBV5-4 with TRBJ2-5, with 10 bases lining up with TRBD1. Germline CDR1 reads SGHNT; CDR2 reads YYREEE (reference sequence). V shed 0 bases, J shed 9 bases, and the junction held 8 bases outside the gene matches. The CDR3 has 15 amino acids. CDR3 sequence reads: CASSLEGQGSGSQYF. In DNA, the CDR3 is TGTGCCAGCAGCTTGGAGGGACAGGGGAGTGGGTCCCAGTACTTC.

The CDR3 is CASSGSGPGIGTQYF. The CDR3 nucleotides read TGTGCCAGCAGTGGATCAGGACCTGGGATCGGGACCCAGTACTTC. The chain links TRBV25-1 to TRBJ2-5, with D uncertain. Germline CDR1 is MGHDK and CDR2 is SYGVNS. The CDR3 is 15 residues long. Between the trimmed V and J ends, which lost 4 bases and 7 bases, there was a span of 19 bases.

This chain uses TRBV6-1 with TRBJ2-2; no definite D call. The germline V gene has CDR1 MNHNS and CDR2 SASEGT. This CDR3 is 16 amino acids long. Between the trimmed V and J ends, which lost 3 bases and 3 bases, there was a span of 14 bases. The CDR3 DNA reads TGTGCCAGCAGTGAGCGCCAGACGGGTCACACCGGGGAGCTGTTTTTT. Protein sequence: CASSERQTGHTGELFF.

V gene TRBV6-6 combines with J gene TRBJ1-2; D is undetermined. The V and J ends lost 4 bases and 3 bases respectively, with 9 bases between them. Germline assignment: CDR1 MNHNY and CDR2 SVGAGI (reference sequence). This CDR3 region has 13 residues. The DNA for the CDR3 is TGTGCCAGCAGTTTACAGACCGACTATGGCTACACCTTC. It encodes CASSLQTDYGYTF.

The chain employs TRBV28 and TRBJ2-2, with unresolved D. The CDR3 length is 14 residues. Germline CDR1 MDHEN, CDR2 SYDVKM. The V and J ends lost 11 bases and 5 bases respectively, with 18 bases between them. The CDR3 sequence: CASGGHLGTGELFF. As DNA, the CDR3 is TGTGCCTCCGGCGGTCACCTGGGGACCGGGGAGCTGTTTTTT.

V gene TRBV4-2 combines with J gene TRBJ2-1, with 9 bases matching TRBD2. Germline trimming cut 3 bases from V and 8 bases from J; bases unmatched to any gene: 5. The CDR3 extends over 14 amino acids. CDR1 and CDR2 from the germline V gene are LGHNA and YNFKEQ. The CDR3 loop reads CASSHAGGVDEQFF. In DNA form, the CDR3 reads TGTGCCAGCAGCCATGCGGGAGGGGTGGATGAGCAGTTCTTC.

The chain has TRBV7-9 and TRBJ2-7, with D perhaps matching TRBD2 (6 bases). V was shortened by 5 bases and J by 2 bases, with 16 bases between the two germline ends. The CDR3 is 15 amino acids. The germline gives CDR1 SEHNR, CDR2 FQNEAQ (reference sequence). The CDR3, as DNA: TGTGCCAGCAGCCTAGGAGGGAACCCAACCTACGAGCAGTACTTC. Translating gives CASSLGGNPTYEQYF.

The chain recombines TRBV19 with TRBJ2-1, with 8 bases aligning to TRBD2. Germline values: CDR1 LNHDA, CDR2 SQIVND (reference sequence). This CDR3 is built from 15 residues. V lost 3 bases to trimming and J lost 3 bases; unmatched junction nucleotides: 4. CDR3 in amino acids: CASSIGLAGYNEQFF. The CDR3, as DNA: TGTGCCAGTAGTATTGGGCTAGCGGGCTACAATGAGCAGTTCTTC.

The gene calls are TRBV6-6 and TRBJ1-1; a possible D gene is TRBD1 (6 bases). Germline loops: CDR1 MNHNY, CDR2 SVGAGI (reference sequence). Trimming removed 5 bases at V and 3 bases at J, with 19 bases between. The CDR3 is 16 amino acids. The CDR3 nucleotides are TGTGCCAGCAGTCAGAGCCCCGGTGGGGGGCACACTGAAGCTTTCTTT. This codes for CASSQSPGGGHTEAFF.

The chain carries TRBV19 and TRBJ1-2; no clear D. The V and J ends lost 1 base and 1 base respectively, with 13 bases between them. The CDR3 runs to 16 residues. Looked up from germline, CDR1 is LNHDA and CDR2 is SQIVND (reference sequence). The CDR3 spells CASSIVSGRVNYGYTF. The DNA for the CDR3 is TGTGCCAGTAGTATAGTATCCGGACGGGTTAACTATGGCTACACCTTC.

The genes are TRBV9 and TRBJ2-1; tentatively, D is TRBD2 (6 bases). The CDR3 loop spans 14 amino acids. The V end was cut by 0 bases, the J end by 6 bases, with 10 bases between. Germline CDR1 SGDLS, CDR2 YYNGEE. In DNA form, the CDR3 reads TGTGCCAGCAGCGTAGGGGGGGAGATCAATGAGCAGTTCTTC. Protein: CASSVGGEINEQFF.

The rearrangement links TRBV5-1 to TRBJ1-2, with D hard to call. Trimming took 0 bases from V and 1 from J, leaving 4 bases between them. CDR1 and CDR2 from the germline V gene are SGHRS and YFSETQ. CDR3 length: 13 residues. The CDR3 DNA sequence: TGCGCCAGCAGCTTGGCCCTTAACTATGGCTACACCTTC. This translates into CASSLALNYGYTF.

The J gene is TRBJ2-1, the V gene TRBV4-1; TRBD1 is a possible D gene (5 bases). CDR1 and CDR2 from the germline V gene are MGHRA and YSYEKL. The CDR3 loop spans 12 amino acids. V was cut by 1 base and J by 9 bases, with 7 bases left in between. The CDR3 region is CASSQGTSEQFF. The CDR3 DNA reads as TGCGCCAGCAGCCAAGGGACATCTGAGCAGTTCTTC.

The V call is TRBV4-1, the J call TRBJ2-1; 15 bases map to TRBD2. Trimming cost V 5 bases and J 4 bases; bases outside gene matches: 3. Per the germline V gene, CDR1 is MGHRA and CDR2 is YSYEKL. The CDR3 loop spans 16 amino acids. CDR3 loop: CASSGLAGGQYNEQFF. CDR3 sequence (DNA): TGCGCCAGCAGCGGACTAGCGGGGGGGCAGTACAATGAGCAGTTCTTC.

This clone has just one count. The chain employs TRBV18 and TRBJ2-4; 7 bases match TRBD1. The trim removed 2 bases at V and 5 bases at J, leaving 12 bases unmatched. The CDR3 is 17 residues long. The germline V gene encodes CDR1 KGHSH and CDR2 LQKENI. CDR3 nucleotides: TGTGCCAGCTCACCAAAAGGGGGCAAGTCCCTTGAAAACATTCAGTACTTC. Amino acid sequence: CASSPKGGKSLENIQYF.

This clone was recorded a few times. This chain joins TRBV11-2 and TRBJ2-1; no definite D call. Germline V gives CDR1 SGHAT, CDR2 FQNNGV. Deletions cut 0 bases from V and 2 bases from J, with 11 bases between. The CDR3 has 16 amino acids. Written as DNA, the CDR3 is TGTGCCAGCAGCTTAGATCCGGAGTCGGCCTACAATGAGCAGTTCTTC. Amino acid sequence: CASSLDPESAYNEQFF.

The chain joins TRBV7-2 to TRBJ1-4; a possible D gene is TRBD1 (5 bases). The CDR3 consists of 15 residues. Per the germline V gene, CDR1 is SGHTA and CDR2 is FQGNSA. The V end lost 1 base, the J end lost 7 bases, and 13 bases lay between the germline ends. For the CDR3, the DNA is TGTGCCAGCAGCTTAGAACTCCTGGGGGGTGAAAAACTGTTTTTT. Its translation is CASSLELLGGEKLFF.

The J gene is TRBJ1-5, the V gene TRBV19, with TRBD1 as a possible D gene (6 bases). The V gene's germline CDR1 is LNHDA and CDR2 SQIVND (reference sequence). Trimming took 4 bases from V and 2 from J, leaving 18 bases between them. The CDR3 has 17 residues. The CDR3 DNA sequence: TGTGCCAGTAGTAGACAGGTCACCGGAATGGGCAATCAGCCCCAGCATTTT. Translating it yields CASSRQVTGMGNQPQHF.

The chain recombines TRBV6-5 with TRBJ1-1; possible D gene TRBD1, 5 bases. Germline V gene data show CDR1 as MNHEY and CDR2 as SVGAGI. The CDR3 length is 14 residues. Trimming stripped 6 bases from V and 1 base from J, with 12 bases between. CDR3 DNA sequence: TGTGCCAGCAGCCGGGGACTGTGGAACACTGAAGCTTTCTTT. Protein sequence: CASSRGLWNTEAFF.

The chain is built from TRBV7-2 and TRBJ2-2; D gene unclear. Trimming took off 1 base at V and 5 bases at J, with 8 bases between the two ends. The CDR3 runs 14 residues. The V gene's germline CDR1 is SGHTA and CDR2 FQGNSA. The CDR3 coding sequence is TGTGCCAGCAGCTTAGAAATGTTGACCGGGGAGCTGTTTTTT. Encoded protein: CASSLEMLTGELFF. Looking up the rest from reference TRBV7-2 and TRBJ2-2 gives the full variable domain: GAGVSQSPSNKVTEKGKDVELRCDPISGHTALYWYRQSLGQGLEFLIYFQGNSAPDKSGLPSDRFSAERTGGSVSTLTIQRTQQEDSAVYLCASSLEMLTGELFFGEGSRLTVL.

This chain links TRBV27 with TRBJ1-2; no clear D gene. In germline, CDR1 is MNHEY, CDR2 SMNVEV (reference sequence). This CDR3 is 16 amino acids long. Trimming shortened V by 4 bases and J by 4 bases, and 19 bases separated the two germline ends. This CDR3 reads CASSSWEGRFPYGYTF. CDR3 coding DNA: TGTGCCAGCAGTTCTTGGGAGGGCAGGTTCCCCTATGGCTACACCTTC.

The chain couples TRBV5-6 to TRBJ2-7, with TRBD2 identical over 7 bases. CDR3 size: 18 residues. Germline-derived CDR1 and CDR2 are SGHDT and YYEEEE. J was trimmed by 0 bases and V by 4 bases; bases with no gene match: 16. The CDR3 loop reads CASSLLAWLAEGSYEQYF. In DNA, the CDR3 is TGTGCCAGCAGCCTGTTGGCCTGGCTAGCGGAAGGCTCCTACGAGCAGTACTTC.

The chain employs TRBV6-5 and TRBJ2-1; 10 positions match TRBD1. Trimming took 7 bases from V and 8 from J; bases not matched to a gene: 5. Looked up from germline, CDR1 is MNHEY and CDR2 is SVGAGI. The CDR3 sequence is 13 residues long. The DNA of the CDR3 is TGTGCCAGCATGGGACAGGGGACGGATGAGCAGTTCTTC. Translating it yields CASMGQGTDEQFF.

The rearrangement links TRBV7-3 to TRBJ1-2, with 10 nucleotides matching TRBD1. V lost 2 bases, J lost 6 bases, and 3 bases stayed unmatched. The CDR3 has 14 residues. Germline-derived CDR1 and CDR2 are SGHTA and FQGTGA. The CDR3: CASSLRDRGNGYTF. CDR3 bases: TGTGCCAGCAGCTTACGGGACAGGGGTAATGGCTACACCTTC.

For the CDR3, the DNA is TGTGCCAGCAGTTACTCGGAGGTGGGGAACTCACCCCTCCACTTT. Its protein is CASSYSEVGNSPLHF. This chain connects TRBV6-5 to TRBJ1-6; the D is unclear. This CDR3 contains 15 residues. Deletions cut 0 bases from V and 10 bases from J, with 13 bases between. Looked up from germline, CDR1 is MNHEY and CDR2 is SVGAGI.

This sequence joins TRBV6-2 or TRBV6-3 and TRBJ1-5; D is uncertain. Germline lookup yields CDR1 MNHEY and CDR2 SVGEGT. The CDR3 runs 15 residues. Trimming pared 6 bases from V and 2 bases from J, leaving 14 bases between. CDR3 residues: CASSPISRGNQPQHF. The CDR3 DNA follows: TGTGCCAGCAGCCCCATATCACGAGGCAATCAGCCCCAGCATTTT.

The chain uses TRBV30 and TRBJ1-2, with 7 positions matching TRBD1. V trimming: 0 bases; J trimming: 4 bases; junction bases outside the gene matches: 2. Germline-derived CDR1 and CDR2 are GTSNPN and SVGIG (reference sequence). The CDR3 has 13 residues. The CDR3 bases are TGTGCCTGGAGTGTAGGGGGCGCCTATGGCTACACCTTC. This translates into CAWSVGGAYGYTF.

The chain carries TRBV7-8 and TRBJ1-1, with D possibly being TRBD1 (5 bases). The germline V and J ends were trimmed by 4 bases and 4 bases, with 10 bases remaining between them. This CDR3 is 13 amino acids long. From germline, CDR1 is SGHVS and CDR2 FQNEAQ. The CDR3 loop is CASSSREFTEAFF. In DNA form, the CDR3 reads TGTGCCAGCAGCTCCAGGGAGTTCACTGAAGCTTTCTTT.

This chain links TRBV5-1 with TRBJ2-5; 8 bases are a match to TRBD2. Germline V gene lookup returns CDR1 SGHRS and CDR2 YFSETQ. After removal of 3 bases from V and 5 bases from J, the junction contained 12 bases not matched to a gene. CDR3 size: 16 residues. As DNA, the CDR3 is TGCGCCAGCAGCTCTCGGGGGCTAGCGGGCGGGGAGACCCAGTACTTC. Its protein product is CASSSRGLAGGETQYF.